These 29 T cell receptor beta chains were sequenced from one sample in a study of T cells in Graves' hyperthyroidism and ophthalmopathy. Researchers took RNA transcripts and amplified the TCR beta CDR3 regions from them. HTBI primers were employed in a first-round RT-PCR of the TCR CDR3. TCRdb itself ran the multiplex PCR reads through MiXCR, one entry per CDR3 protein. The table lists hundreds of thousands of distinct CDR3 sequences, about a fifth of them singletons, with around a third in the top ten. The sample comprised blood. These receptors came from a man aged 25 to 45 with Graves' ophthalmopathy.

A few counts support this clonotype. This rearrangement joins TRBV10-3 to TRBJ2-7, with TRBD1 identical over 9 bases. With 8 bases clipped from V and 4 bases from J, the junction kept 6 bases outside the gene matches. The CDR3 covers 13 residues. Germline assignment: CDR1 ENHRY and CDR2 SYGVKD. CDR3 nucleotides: TGTGCCATCCTACCGGGACAGGGTTACGAGCAGTACTTC. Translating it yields CAILPGQGYEQYF.

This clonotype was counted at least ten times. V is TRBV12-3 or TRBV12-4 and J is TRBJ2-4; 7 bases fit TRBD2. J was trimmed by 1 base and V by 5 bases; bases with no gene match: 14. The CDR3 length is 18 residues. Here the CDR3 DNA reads TGTGCCAGCAGTCCTCGGATGGGGGGGACTTCGGCCAAAAACATTCAGTACTTC. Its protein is CASSPRMGGTSAKNIQYF.

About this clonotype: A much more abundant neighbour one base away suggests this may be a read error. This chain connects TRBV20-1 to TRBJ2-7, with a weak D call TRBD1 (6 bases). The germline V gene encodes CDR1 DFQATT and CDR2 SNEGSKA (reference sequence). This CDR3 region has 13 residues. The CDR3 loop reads CSARRQDSCEQYF. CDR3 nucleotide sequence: TGCAGTGCTAGACGACAGGACTCCTGCGAGCAGTACTTC.

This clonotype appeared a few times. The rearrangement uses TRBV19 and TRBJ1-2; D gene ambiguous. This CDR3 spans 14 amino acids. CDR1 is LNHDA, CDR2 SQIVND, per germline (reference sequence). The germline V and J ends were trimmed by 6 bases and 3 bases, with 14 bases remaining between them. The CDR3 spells CASRSSSVDYGYTF. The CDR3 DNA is TGTGCCAGTAGGTCTTCTTCCGTCGACTATGGCTACACCTTC.

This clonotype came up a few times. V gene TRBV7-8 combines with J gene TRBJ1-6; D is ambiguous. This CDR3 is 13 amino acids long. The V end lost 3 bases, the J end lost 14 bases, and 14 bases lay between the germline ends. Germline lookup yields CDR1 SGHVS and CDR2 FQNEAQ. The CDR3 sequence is CASSFGPSGTLHF. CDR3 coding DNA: TGTGCCAGCAGCTTTGGCCCCTCTGGAACCCTCCACTTT.

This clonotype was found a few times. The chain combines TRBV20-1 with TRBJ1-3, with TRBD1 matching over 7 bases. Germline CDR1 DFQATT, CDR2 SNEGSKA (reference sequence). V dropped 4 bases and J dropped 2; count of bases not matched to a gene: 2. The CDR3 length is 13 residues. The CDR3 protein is CSATGGAGNTIYF. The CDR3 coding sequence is TGCAGTGCTACAGGGGGTGCTGGAAACACCATATATTTT.

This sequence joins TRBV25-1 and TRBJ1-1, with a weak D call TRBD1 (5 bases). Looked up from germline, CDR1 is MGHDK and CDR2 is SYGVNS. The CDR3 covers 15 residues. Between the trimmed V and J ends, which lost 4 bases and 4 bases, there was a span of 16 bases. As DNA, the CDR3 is TGTGCCAGCAGTGCCATGGACACTCGCGGCACTGAAGCTTTCTTT. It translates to CASSAMDTRGTEAFF.

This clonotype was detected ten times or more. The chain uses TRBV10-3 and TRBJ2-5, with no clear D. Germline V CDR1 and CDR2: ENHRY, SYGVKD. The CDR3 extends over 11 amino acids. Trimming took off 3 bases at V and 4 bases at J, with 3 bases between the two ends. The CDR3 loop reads CAISDRETQYF. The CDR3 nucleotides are TGTGCCATCAGTGATAGAGAGACCCAGTACTTC.

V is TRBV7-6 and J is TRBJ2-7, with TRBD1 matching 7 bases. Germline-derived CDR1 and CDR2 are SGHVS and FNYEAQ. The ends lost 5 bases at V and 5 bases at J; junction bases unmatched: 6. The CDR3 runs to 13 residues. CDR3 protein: CASSRLGQHEQYF. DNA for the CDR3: TGTGCCAGCAGCCGACTGGGACAGCACGAGCAGTACTTC.

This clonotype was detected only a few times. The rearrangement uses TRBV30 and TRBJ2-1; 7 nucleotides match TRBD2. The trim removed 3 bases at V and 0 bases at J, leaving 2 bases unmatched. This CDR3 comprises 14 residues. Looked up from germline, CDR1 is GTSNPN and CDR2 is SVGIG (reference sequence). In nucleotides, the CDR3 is TGTGCCTGGAGCGGGACTACCTCCTACAATGAGCAGTTCTTC. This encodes CAWSGTTSYNEQFF.

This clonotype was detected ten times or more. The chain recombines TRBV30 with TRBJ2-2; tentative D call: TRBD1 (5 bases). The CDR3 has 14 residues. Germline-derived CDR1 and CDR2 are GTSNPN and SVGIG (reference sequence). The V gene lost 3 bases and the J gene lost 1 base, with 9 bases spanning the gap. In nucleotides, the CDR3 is TGTGCCTGGAGCCGAAGGGGGAACACCGGGGAGCTGTTTTTT. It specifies CAWSRRGNTGELFF.

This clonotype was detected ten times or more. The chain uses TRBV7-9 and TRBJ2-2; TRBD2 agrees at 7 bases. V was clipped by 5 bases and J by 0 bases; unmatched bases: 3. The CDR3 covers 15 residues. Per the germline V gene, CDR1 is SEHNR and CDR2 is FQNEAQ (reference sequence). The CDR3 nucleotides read TGTGCCAGCAGCCCAGGGACTACGAACACCGGGGAGCTGTTTTTT. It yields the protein CASSPGTTNTGELFF.

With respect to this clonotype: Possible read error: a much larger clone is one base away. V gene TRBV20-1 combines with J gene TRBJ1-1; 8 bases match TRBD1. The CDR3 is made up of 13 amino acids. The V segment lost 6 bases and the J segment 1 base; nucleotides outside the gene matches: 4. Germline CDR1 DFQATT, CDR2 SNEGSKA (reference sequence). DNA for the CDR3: TGCAGTGCACCGGGACAGGAGAACACTGAAGCTTTCTTT. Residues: CSAPGQENTEAFF.

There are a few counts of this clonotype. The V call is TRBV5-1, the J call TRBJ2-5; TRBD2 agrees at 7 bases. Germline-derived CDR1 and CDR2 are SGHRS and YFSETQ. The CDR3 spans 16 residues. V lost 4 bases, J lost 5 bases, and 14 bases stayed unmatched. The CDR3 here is CASSDRLAMGEETQYF. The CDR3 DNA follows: TGCGCCAGCAGCGACCGACTAGCAATGGGTGAGGAGACCCAGTACTTC.

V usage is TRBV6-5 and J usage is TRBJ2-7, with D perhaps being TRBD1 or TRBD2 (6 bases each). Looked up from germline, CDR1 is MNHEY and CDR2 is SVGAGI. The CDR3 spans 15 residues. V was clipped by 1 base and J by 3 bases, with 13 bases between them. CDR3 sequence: CASSYWAGQGYEQYF. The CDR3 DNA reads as TGTGCCAGCAGTTACTGGGCGGGACAAGGCTACGAGCAGTACTTC.

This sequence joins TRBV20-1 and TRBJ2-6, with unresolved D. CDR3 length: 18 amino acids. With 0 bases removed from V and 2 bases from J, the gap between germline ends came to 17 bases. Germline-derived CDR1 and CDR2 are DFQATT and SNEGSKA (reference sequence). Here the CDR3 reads CSARDSAIPNAGANVLTF. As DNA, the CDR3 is TGCAGTGCTAGAGATTCGGCGATTCCCAACGCTGGGGCCAACGTCCTGACTTTC.

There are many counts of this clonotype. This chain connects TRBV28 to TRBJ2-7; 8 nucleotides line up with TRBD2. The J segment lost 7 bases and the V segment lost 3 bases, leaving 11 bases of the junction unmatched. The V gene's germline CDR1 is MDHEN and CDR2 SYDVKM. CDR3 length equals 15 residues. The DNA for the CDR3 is TGTGCCAGCAGTTTTCCTAGGACTAGCATTAGGGAGCAGTACTTC. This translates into CASSFPRTSIREQYF.

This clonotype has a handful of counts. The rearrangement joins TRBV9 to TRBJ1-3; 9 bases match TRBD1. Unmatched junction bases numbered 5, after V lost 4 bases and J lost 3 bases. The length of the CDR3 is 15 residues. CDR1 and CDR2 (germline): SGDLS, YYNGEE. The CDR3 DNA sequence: TGTGCCAGCAGCTCCCGGGACAGGGTTGGAAACACCATATATTTT. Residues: CASSSRDRVGNTIYF.

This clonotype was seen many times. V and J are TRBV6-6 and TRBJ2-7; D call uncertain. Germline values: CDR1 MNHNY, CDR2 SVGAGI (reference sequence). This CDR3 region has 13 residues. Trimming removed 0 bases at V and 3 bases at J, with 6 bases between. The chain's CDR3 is CASSYSPDYEQYF. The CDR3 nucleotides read TGTGCCAGCAGTTACTCTCCAGACTACGAGCAGTACTTC.

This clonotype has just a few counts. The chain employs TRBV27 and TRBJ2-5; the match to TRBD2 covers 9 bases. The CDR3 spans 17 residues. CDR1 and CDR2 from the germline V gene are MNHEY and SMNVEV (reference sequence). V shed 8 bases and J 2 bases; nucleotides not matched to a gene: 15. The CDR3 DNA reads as TGTGCCAGCGGACCAATAGGCGGGAGGGCCCTACAAGAGACCCAGTACTTC. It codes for CASGPIGGRALQETQYF.

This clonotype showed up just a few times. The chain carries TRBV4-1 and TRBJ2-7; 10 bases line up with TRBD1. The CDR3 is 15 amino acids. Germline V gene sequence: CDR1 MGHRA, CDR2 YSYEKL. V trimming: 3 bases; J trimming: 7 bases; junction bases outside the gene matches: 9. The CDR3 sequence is CASSHPGQGTREQYF. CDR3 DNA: TGCGCCAGCAGCCACCCGGGACAGGGGACTCGAGAGCAGTACTTC.

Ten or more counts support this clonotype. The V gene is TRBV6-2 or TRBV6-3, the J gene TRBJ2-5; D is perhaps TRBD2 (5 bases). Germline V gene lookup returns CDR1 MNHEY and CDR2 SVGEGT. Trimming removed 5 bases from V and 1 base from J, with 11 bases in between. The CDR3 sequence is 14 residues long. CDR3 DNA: TGTGCCAGCAGTCGTTCAGGACTCCAAGAGACCCAGTACTTC. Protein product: CASSRSGLQETQYF.

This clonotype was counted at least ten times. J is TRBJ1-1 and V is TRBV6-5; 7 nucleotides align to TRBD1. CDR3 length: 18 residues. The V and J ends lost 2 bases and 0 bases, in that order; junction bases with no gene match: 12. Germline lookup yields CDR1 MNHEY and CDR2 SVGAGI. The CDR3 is CASSYPLGQLNMNTEAFF. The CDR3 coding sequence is TGTGCCAGCAGTTACCCCCTGGGACAGCTGAACATGAACACTGAAGCTTTCTTT.

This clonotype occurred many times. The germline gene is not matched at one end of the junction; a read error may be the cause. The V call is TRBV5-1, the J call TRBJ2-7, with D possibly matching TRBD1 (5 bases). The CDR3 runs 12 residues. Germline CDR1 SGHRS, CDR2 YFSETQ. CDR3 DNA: TGTGCCAGCAGCTTAGTAGGGGACGAGCAGTACTTC. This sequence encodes CASSLVGDEQYF.

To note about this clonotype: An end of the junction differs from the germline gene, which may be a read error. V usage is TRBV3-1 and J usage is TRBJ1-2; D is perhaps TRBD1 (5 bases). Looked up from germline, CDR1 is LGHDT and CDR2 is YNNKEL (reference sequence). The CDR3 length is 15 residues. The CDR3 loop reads CASSQDLGTSYGHTF. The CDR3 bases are TGTGCCAGCAGCCAAGATTTAGGGACCTCGTATGGCCACACCTTC.

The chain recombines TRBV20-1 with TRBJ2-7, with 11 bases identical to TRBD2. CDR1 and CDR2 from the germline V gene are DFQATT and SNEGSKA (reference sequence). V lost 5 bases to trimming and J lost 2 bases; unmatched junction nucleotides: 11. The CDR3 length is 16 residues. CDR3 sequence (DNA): TGCAGTGCTTACCCCGAACCGACTAGCGGGGCCTACGAGCAGTACTTC. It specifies CSAYPEPTSGAYEQYF.

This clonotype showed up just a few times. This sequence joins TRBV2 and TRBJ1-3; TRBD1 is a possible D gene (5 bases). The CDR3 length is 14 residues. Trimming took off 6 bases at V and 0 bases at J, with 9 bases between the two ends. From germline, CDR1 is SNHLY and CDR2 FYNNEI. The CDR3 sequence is CASRVTVSGNTIYF. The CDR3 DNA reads TGTGCCAGCAGGGTGACAGTCTCTGGAAACACCATATATTTT.

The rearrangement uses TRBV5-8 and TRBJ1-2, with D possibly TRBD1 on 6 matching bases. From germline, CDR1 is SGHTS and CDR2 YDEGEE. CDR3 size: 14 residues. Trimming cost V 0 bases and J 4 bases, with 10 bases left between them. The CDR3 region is CASSLDRDTYGYTF. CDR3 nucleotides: TGTGCCAGCAGCTTGGACCGGGACACCTATGGCTACACCTTC.

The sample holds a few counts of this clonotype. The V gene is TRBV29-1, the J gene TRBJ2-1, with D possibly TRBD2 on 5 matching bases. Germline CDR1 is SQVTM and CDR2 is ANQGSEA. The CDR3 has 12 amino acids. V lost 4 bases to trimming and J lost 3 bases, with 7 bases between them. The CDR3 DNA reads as TGCAGCGTTGTGAGGGACTACAATGAGCAGTTCTTC. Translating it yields CSVVRDYNEQFF.